This T cell receptor beta chain stems from a study of T cell repertoires in cytomegalovirus infection. In the study overall: From public TCR beta signatures came an indication of both CMV infection and matching HLA type.

TCRdb re-called the reads through MiXCR, storing one row per CDR3 protein. The profile covers 450,000 to 600,000 distinct CDR3 sequences, with roughly a third appearing a single time and roughly 16% taken by the ten largest. Trimming removed 8 bases at V and 4 bases at J, with 18 bases between. The germline V gene has CDR1 LGHDT and CDR2 YNNKEL (reference sequence). The CDR3 length is 15 residues. As to this clonotype: Its specificity is not known.

Sequences were derived from cultured PBMCs, sampled from culture after CMV antigen stimulation. The receptor's source is a human donor in good health (CMV status not recorded). Some clones in this sample may be carry-over from other donors' samples. This chain connects TRBV3-1 to TRBJ2-1; D tentatively reads TRBD1 or TRBD2 (5 bases each). The CDR3 nucleotides are TGTGCCAGCCCAAGACCTCGGGACGGATACAATGAGCAGTTCTTC. Amino acid sequence: CASPRPRDGYNEQFF.